The entry below gives a single T cell receptor beta chain sequence along with its context. What it binds is not known. This clone may be a read error of a much larger clone one base away. The CDR3 runs 12 residues. The V gene's germline CDR1 is MNHNY and CDR2 SVGAGI (reference sequence). V was pared by 6 bases and J by 7 bases, with 10 bases between. This entry comes from a study of T cells after yellow fever vaccination. Findings of the study overall: Sorted repertoires could include abundant contaminating clonotypes from bulk cells. Though weaker, the secondary response peaked faster, on day 5 versus 15. The CD4 and CD8 compartments had a small share of their clonotypes in common.

The TCR cDNA carried a universal primer site and UMIs from 5'RACE template switching. TCRdb called the 5' RACE reads again in MiXCR, with one record for every CDR3 protein. The sample yields approximately 330,000 distinct CDR3 sequences, about an eighth seen once. The chain employs TRBV6-6 and TRBJ2-1; no firm D call. This clonotype was sampled from a man younger than 35 who received the YFV17D yellow fever vaccine. This sample comprised CD4+ T cells sorted from PBMCs, obtained 15 days after the yellow fever booster vaccination. The CDR3 nucleotides are TGTGCCAGCAGCCCCCCGAGGAATGAGCAGTTCTTC. Its translation: CASSPPRNEQFF.